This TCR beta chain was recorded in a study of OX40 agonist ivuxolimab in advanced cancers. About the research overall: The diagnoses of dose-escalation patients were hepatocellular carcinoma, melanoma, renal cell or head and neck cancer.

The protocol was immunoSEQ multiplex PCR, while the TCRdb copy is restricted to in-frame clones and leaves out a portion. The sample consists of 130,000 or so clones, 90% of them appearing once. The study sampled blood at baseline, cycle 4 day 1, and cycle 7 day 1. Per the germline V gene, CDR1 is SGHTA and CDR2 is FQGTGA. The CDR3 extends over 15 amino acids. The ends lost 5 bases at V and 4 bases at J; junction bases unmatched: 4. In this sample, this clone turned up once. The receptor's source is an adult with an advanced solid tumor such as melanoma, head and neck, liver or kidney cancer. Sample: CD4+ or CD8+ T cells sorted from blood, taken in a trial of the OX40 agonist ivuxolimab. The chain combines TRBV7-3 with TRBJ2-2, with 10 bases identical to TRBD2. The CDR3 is CASSPGLAATGELFF. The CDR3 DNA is TGTGCCAGCAGCCCCGGACTAGCGGCCACCGGGGAGCTGTTTTTT.